This paragraph reports one T cell receptor (beta chain). Its matching antigen is unknown. The data were obtained in a study of monozygotic twins with inflammatory bowel disease. General observations from the study: Compared with healthy co-twins, IBD patients showed reduced TCRbeta repertoire diversity by inverse Simpson.

TCRdb reprocessed the 5' RACE reads and stores each CDR3 protein as one record, lacking DNA. The ten most abundant clones cover about 2.7% of a sample with roughly 150,000 distinct CDR3 sequences. This CDR3 has 15 amino acids. The germline V gene encodes CDR1 SGHRS and CDR2 YFSETQ. Sequencing was done on a sample of blood. J is TRBJ1-3 and V is TRBV5-1; TCRdb reports TRBD1, a call that lacks DNA to check it against. The receptor was isolated from a human donor with ulcerative colitis or Crohn's disease, or a healthy co-twin of an affected twin (not recorded which). CDR3 sequence: CASSYGTGTGNTIYF.